Shown below are 28 T cell receptor beta chains from a single sample sequenced in a study of CD8 T cells in ankylosing spondylitis. TCRdb itself ran the 5' RACE reads through MiXCR, one entry per CDR3 protein. The sample lists 300,000 to 350,000 distinct CDR3 sequences, around 21% occurring once. Sequencing was done on a sample of blood, either unsorted or a sorted T cell fraction (not recorded which). The receptors were sampled from a female donor with ankylosing spondylitis or in good health (not recorded which).

The chain recombines TRBV27 with TRBJ2-3; unclear D gene. The CDR3 sequence is 11 residues long. CDR1 and CDR2 from the germline V gene are MNHEY and SMNVEV (reference sequence). Trimming shortened V by 6 bases and J by 5 bases, and 6 bases separated the two germline ends. CDR3 nucleotides: TGTGCCAGCAGCTCAGAAGATACGCAGTATTTT. This codes for CASSSEDTQYF.

Only one count was recorded for this clonotype. This rearrangement joins TRBV30 to TRBJ2-3; TRBD2 matches 11 bases. V shed 0 bases, J shed 6 bases, and the junction held 5 bases outside the gene matches. The germline V gene encodes CDR1 GTSNPN and CDR2 SVGIG (reference sequence). This CDR3 region has 15 residues. CDR3 bases: TGTGCCTGGAGTGTACTAGCGGGGGACGAGGATACGCAGTATTTT. Its translation is CAWSVLAGDEDTQYF.

The CDR3 here is CASTLRTSGRMGTDTQYF. DNA of the CDR3: TGTGCCAGCACCCTCCGGACTAGCGGGAGGATGGGCACAGATACGCAGTATTTT. The chain employs TRBV27 and TRBJ2-3; TRBD2 matches 14 bases. This CDR3 is 18 amino acids long. Germline CDR1 is MNHEY and CDR2 is SMNVEV (reference sequence). Trimming removed 7 bases from V and 1 base from J; junction bases left unmatched: 10.

This clonotype was detected a few times. V gene TRBV20-1 combines with J gene TRBJ2-1; TRBD2 agrees at 12 bases. CDR1 and CDR2 (germline): DFQATT, SNEGSKA (reference sequence). The CDR3 has 18 amino acids. Trimming removed 1 base from V and 0 bases from J; junction bases left unmatched: 7. In nucleotides, the CDR3 is TGCAGTGCTAGAGTACTAGCGGGAGGTCCAAGCTCCTACAATGAGCAGTTCTTC. Encoded protein: CSARVLAGGPSSYNEQFF.

V is TRBV7-9 and J is TRBJ2-1; D possibly corresponds to TRBD1 (5 bases). The CDR3 runs to 16 residues. Germline lookup yields CDR1 SEHNR and CDR2 FQNEAQ (reference sequence). The V gene lost 0 bases and the J gene lost 2 bases, with 11 bases spanning the gap. CDR3 sequence (DNA): TGTGCCAGCAGCTTAGCGCAAGGGGTGGCCTACAATGAGCAGTTCTTC. Translated, it gives CASSLAQGVAYNEQFF.

V usage is TRBV2 and J usage is TRBJ1-2, with 7 bases aligning to TRBD1. Germline V gene sequence: CDR1 SNHLY, CDR2 FYNNEI. V lost 6 bases and J lost 1; bases outside the gene matches: 5. This CDR3 contains 14 residues. The CDR3 DNA sequence: TGTGCCAGCAGGGTACAGGGGTATAACTATGGCTACACCTTC. This encodes CASRVQGYNYGYTF.

This clonotype was seen more than once but under ten times. The chain links TRBV12-3 or TRBV12-4 to TRBJ1-3; D is unclear. V lost 6 bases and J lost 0, with 12 bases in between. The CDR3 consists of 15 residues. The CDR3 here is CASSSLVISGNTIYF. DNA for the CDR3: TGTGCCAGCAGCTCTCTGGTTATCTCTGGAAACACCATATATTTT.

This clonotype has just a few counts. For the CDR3, the DNA is TGCAGCGTTGAAGATAGTTACCGCCCCCTATGGGGAGCCTACGAGCAGTACTTC. This translates into CSVEDSYRPLWGAYEQYF. The J gene is TRBJ2-7, the V gene TRBV29-1, with D tentatively TRBD2 (5 bases). From germline, CDR1 is SQVTM and CDR2 ANQGSEA. The ends were cut back, 0 bases at V and 2 bases at J, with 23 bases in the middle. The CDR3 loop spans 18 amino acids.

This chain uses TRBV6-5 with TRBJ2-3, with 8 bases lining up with TRBD2. Germline loops: CDR1 MNHEY, CDR2 SVGAGI. The junction had 12 bases not matched to a gene; V was cut back by 0 bases and J by 4 bases. The CDR3 runs to 18 residues. As DNA, the CDR3 is TGTGCCAGCAGTTACTCGCGGGGACTCGGGAGGGTGGCAGATACGCAGTATTTT. Protein sequence: CASSYSRGLGRVADTQYF.

This clonotype was seen many times. This sequence joins TRBV29-1 and TRBJ2-5, with 7 nucleotides matching TRBD2. Germline V gene lookup returns CDR1 SQVTM and CDR2 ANQGSEA. Unmatched junction bases numbered 7, after V lost 4 bases and J lost 5 bases. There are 13 residues in the CDR3. CDR3 sequence (DNA): TGCAGCGTTGGAGGACTAGGGGACGAGACCCAGTACTTC. It translates to CSVGGLGDETQYF.

The table lists this clonotype with a few counts. The CDR3 DNA reads TGTGCCAGTTATCCACTAGCGGGCCAAACCGGGGAGCTGTTTTTT. Translating it yields CASYPLAGQTGELFF. V usage is TRBV7-6 and J usage is TRBJ2-2; 9 bases align to TRBD2. V gave up 9 bases and J gave up 5 bases; unmatched junction bases: 10. Germline loops: CDR1 SGHVS, CDR2 FNYEAQ. This CDR3 spans 15 amino acids. Together with reference TRBV7-6 and TRBJ2-2, the CDR3 gives the full variable domain: GAGVSQSPRYKVTKRGQDVALRCDPISGHVSLYWYRQALGQGPEFLTYFNYEAQQDKSGLPNDRFSAERPEGSISTLTIQRTEQRDSAMYRCASYPLAGQTGELFFGEGSRLTVL.

This clonotype was detected only a few times. V and J are TRBV20-1 and TRBJ2-7, with 9 bases lining up with TRBD2. In germline, CDR1 is DFQATT, CDR2 SNEGSKA (reference sequence). CDR3 size: 14 residues. With V trimmed by 1 base and J by 1 base, 2 bases remained unmatched. This CDR3 is CSARGSGRSYEQYF. As DNA, the CDR3 is TGCAGTGCTAGAGGTAGCGGGAGATCCTACGAGCAGTACTTC.

This chain joins TRBV12-3 or TRBV12-4 and TRBJ2-7; no definite D call. The CDR3 sequence is 12 residues long. Trimming removed 5 bases from V and 7 bases from J, with 12 bases in between. The DNA for the CDR3 is TGTGCCAGCAGTCCCGGTGCCTCGGAGCAGTACTTC. This gives the protein CASSPGASEQYF.

The chain uses TRBV7-3 and TRBJ2-1; 7 positions match TRBD2. Germline assignment: CDR1 SGHTA and CDR2 FQGTGA. V gave up 3 bases and J gave up 7 bases; unmatched junction bases: 18. The CDR3 has 18 amino acids. The CDR3 DNA reads as TGTGCCAGCAGCTTTAATGGGCCACAAGCTAGCGGTCAGAATGAGCAGTTCTTC. It encodes CASSFNGPQASGQNEQFF.

This rearrangement joins TRBV3-1 to TRBJ2-4, with D perhaps matching TRBD1 (5 bases). Trimming left V 6 bases short and J 4 bases short, with 10 bases between. CDR1 is LGHDT, CDR2 YNNKEL, per germline (reference sequence). The CDR3 contains 13 residues. CDR3 sequence reads: CASSPGHKNIQYF. Written as DNA, the CDR3 is TGTGCCAGCAGTCCTGGACATAAAAACATTCAGTACTTC.

Note on this clonotype: A much larger clone is a single base away; this may be a read error. Lacking the conserved final phenylalanine or tryptophan, this CDR3 likely reflects a read error. The J gene is TRBJ2-1, the V gene TRBV24-1; the match to TRBD2 covers 10 bases. The junction had 4 bases not matched to a gene; V was cut back by 2 bases and J by 4 bases. Germline V gives CDR1 KGHDR, CDR2 SFDVKD. The CDR3 has 16 amino acids. In DNA form, the CDR3 reads TGTGCCACCAGTGATTCCGGGACTAGCGCTTACAATGAGCAGTTCTCC. This encodes CATSDSGTSAYNEQFS.

In its sample, this clonotype was seen a few times. This chain's CDR3 is CASSLVAGHTDTQYF. The CDR3 DNA is TGCGCCAGCAGCTTGGTCGCCGGCCACACAGATACGCAGTATTTT. This chain links TRBV5-1 with TRBJ2-3; D call uncertain. The CDR3 covers 15 residues. V lost 0 bases and J 2 bases, leaving 10 bases between the germline ends. Germline-derived CDR1 and CDR2 are SGHRS and YFSETQ.

This clonotype was recorded at least ten times. The chain has TRBV12-3 or TRBV12-4 and TRBJ2-7; maybe TRBD1 (6 bases). Trimming removed 6 bases from V and 6 bases from J, with 15 bases in between. The CDR3 extends over 13 amino acids. The CDR3 coding sequence is TGTGCCAGCAGACCAACAGGGTATCGCGAGCAGTACTTC. Its translation: CASRPTGYREQYF.

This clonotype was seen once. The chain joins TRBV5-1 to TRBJ2-3; a possible D gene is TRBD2 (6 bases). V was clipped by 8 bases and J by 0 bases, with 13 bases between them. The CDR3 runs 14 residues. Germline CDR1 reads SGHRS; CDR2 reads YFSETQ. The CDR3 DNA reads as TGCGCCAGTATCGCGGGATCTAGCACAGATACGCAGTATTTT. This gives the protein CASIAGSSTDTQYF.

The chain couples TRBV12-3 or TRBV12-4 to TRBJ1-2, with TRBD1 matching over 8 bases. The trim removed 3 bases at V and 8 bases at J, leaving 17 bases unmatched. The CDR3 extends over 17 amino acids. In DNA form, the CDR3 reads TGTGCCAGCAGTTTGGTACGGACAGGGCTCAAAACGGGGGGCTACACCTTC. Translating it yields CASSLVRTGLKTGGYTF.

This clonotype was observed a handful of times. The CDR3 region has the DNA TGTGCCAGCAGTGAACACGCGGGAGGAGGGGCGCGCAATGAGCAGTTCTTC. This translates into CASSEHAGGGARNEQFF. The V and J genes are TRBV6-1 and TRBJ2-1, with TRBD2 matching 8 bases. This CDR3 region has 17 residues. With 2 bases clipped from V and 6 bases from J, the junction kept 12 bases outside the gene matches. CDR1 MNHNS and CDR2 SASEGT come from the germline V gene.

The rearrangement links TRBV24-1 to TRBJ2-3; 9 bases map to TRBD1. This CDR3 is built from 15 residues. The germline CDR1 and CDR2 sequences are KGHDR and SFDVKD. V dropped 3 bases and J dropped 5; count of bases not matched to a gene: 5. The CDR3 nucleotides read TGTGCCACCAGTGATGTTGGACAGGGGCTAGATACGCAGTATTTT. It encodes CATSDVGQGLDTQYF.

This chain links TRBV25-1 with TRBJ1-4; D is unclear. CDR3 size: 14 residues. Germline CDR1 reads MGHDK; CDR2 reads SYGVNS. The V and J ends lost 3 bases and 8 bases respectively, with 13 bases between them. As DNA, the CDR3 is TGTGCCAGCAGTGATTTTAGGGCAGACGAAAAACTGTTTTTT. It is translated as CASSDFRADEKLFF.

V gene TRBV20-1 combines with J gene TRBJ2-2; TRBD2 agrees at 9 bases. Germline V CDR1 and CDR2: DFQATT, SNEGSKA (reference sequence). Losses at the gene ends were 4 bases for V and 6 bases for J; bases not matched to a gene: 6. This CDR3 has 14 amino acids. CDR3 sequence: CSAISGRDAGELFF. CDR3 in DNA: TGCAGTGCTATTAGCGGGAGAGATGCCGGGGAGCTGTTTTTT.

At least ten counts were recorded for this clonotype. V is TRBV5-1 and J is TRBJ2-7, with D perhaps matching TRBD1 (6 bases). Germline V gives CDR1 SGHRS, CDR2 YFSETQ. The CDR3 contains 14 residues. Between the trimmed V and J ends, which lost 4 bases and 1 base, there was a span of 12 bases. The CDR3 region has the DNA TGCGCCAGCAGCGCCGGGACATGGTCCTACGAGCAGTACTTC. Translating it yields CASSAGTWSYEQYF.

This clonotype was observed many times. This chain joins TRBV10-3 and TRBJ2-1; 12 bases map to TRBD1. Germline CDR1 reads ENHRY; CDR2 reads SYGVKD. The CDR3 contains 13 residues. The V segment lost 11 bases and the J segment 6 bases; nucleotides outside the gene matches: 5. CDR3 nucleotide sequence: TGTGCCTCCGGGGACAGGGGGCTCAATGAGCAGTTCTTC. It codes for CASGDRGLNEQFF.

This clonotype has just a few counts. This rearrangement joins TRBV20-1 to TRBJ1-1; D remains ambiguous. This CDR3 region has 15 residues. The V gene's germline CDR1 is DFQATT and CDR2 SNEGSKA (reference sequence). Trimming left V 1 base short and J 4 bases short, with 16 bases between. DNA for the CDR3: TGCAGTGCTAGAGTCGACTCTCAGTGGATCACTGAAGCTTTCTTT. Amino acid sequence: CSARVDSQWITEAFF.

The sample holds a few counts of this clonotype. The chain links TRBV24-1 to TRBJ2-1, with 7 positions matching TRBD2. Germline values: CDR1 KGHDR, CDR2 SFDVKD. The trim removed 5 bases at V and 8 bases at J, leaving 8 bases unmatched. The CDR3 is 14 residues long. The chain's CDR3 is CATSGEGRPDEQFF. In DNA, the CDR3 is TGTGCCACCAGTGGGGAGGGCCGGCCGGATGAGCAGTTCTTC.